The entry below gives a single TCR beta chain sequence along with its context. Its target is unknown. These data belong to a study of OX40 agonist ivuxolimab in advanced cancers. Across the whole study: Administration of intravenous ivuxolimab to patients occurred every 2 weeks at 0.01 to 10 mg/kg. Overall study findings and caveats: The study found that CD8+ T cells averaged more expanded clones than CD4+.

V dropped 2 bases and J dropped 2 bases, with 11 bases sitting between them. Germline V lookup: CDR1 SGHTA, CDR2 FQGNSA. The CDR3 contains 15 residues. Some clones are missing from TCRdb's copy, which holds only in-frame ones; the method was immunoSEQ multiplex PCR. The sample yields about 62,000 clones, approximately 85% seen once. The chain has TRBV7-2 and TRBJ2-3; D not resolved. The sequencing used CD4+ or CD8+ T cells sorted from blood, collected in a trial of the OX40 agonist ivuxolimab. The receptor was isolated from an adult with an advanced solid tumor such as melanoma, head and neck, liver or kidney cancer. The CDR3 coding sequence is TGTGCCAGCAGCTTATTGAATTCGGCCACAGATACGCAGTATTTT. Translation gives CASSLLNSATDTQYF. The variable domain in full, completed from reference TRBV7-2 and TRBJ2-3, reads GAGVSQSPSNKVTEKGKDVELRCDPISGHTALYWYRQSLGQGLEFLIYFQGNSAPDKSGLPSDRFSAERTGGSVSTLTIQRTQQEDSAVYLCASSLLNSATDTQYFGPGTRLTVL.